This T cell receptor beta chain was found in a study of immune evolution from preneoplasia to lung adenocarcinoma. Sequencing used immunoSEQ multiplex PCR; TCRdb keeps in-frame clones, though not all of them. The profile covers approximately 9,000 clones, with 80% to 90% appearing a single time and roughly 6.2% taken by the ten largest. Trimming removed 0 bases from V and 2 bases from J, with 7 bases in between. Germline V gene sequence: CDR1 LNHNV, CDR2 YYDKDF (reference sequence). This CDR3 has 14 amino acids. The chain employs TRBV15 and TRBJ1-2; D unresolved. This TCR was sampled from a person aged 70 to 79 with lung adenocarcinoma. Sequencing used FFPE minimally invasive lung adenocarcinoma tissue. CDR3 nucleotide sequence: TGTGCCACCAGCAGAGATCTAGGGAACTATGGCTACACCTTC. It specifies CATSRDLGNYGYTF. Full variable domain (outside the CDR3, taken from reference TRBV15 and TRBJ1-2): DAMVIQNPRYQVTQFGKPVTLSCSQTLNHNVMYWYQQKSSQAPKLLFHYYDKDFNNEADTPDNFQSRRPNTSFCFLDIRSPGLGDTAMYLCATSRDLGNYGYTFGSGTRLTVV.